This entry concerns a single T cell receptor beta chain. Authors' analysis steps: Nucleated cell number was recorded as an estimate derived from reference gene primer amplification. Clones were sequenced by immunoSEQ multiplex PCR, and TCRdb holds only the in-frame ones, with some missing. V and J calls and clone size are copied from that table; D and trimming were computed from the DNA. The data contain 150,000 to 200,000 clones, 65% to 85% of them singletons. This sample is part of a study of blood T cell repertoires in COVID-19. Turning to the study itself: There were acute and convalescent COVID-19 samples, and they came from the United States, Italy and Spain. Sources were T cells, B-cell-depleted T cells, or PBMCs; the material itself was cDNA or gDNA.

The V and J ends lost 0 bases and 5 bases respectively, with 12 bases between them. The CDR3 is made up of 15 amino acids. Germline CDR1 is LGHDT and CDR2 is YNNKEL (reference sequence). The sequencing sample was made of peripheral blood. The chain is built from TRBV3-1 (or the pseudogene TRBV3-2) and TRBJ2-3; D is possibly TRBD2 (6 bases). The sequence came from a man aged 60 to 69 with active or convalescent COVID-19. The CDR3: CASSQDRRAGDTQYF. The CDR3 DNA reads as TGTGCCAGCAGCCAAGATCGGAGGGCGGGAGATACGCAGTATTTT.